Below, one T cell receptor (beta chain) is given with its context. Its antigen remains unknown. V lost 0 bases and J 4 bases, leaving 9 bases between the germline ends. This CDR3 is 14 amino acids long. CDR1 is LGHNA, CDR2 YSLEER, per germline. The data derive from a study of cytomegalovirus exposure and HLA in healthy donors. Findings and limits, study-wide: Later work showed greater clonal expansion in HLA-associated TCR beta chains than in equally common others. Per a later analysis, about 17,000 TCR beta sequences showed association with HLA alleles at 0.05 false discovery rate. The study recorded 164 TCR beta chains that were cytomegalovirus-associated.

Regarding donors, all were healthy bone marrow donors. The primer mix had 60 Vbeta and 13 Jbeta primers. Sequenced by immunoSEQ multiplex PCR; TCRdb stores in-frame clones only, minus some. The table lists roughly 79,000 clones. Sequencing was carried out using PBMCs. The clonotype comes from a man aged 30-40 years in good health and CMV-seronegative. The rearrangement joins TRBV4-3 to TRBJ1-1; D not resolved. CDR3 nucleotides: TGCGCCAGCAGCCAAGATCCCAGTGGCACTGAAGCTTTCTTT. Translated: CASSQDPSGTEAFF.